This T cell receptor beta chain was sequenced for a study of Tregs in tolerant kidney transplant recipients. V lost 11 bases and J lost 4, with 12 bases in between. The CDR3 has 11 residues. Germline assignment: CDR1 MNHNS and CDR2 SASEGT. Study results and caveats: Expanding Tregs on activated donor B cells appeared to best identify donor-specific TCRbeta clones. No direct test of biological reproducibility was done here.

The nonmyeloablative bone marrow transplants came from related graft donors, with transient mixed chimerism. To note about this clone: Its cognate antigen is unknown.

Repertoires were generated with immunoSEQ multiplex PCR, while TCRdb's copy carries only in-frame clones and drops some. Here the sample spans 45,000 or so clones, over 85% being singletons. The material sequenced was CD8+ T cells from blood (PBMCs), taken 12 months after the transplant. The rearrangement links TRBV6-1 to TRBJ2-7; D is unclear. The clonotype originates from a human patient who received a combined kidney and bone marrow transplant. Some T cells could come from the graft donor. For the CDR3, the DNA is TGTGCCGGTACTCCATTTTACGAGCAGTACTTC. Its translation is CAGTPFYEQYF.